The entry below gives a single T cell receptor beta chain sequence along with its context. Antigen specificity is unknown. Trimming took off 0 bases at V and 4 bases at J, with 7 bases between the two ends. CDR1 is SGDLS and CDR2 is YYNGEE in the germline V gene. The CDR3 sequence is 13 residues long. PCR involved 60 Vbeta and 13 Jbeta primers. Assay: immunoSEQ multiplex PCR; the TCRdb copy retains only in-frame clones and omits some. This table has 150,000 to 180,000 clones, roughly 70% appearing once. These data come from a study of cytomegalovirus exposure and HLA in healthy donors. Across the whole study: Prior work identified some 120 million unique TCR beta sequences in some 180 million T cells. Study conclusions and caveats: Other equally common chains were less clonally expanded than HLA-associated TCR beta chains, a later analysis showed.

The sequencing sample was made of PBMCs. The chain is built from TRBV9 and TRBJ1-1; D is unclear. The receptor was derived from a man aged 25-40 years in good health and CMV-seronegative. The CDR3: CASSVESGTEAFF. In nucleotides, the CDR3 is TGTGCCAGCAGCGTAGAGAGCGGCACTGAAGCTTTCTTT.